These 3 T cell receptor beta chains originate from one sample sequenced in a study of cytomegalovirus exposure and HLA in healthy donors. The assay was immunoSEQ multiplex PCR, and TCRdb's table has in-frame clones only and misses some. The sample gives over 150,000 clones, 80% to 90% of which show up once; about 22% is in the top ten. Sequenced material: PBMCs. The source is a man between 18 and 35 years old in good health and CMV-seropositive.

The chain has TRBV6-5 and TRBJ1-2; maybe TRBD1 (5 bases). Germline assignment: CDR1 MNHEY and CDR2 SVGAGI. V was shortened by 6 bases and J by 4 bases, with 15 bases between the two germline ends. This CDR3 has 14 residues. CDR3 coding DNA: TGTGCCAGCAGATTCCTTGGGGCTAGCTATGGCTACACCTTC. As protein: CASRFLGASYGYTF.

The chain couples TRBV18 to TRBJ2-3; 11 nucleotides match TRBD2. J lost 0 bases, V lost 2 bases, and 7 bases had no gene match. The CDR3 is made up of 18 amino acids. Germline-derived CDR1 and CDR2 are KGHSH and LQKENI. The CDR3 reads CASSPGSGRASSTDTQYF. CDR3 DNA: TGTGCCAGCTCACCAGGTAGCGGGAGGGCTTCTAGCACAGATACGCAGTATTTT.

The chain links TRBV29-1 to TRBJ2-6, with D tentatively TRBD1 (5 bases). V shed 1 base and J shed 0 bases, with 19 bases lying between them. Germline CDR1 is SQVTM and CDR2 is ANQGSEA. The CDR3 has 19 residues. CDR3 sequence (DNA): TGCAGCGTTGAAGCCGACAGCAAGCCCTCTCACTCTGGGGCCAACGTCCTGACTTTC. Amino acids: CSVEADSKPSHSGANVLTF. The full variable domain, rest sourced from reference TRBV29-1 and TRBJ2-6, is SAVISQKPSRDICQRGTSLTIQCQVDSQVTMMFWYRQQPGQSLTLIATANQGSEATYESGFVIDKFPISRPNLTFSTLTVSNMSPEDSSIYLCSVEADSKPSHSGANVLTFGAGSRLTVL.